The sequence of this T cell receptor beta chain was determined in a study of cytomegalovirus exposure and HLA in healthy donors. Whole-study findings and limits: In a later analysis, V- and J-gene trimming of beta chains associated with a DCLRE1C missense variant, replicated independently.

Unrecorded immune exposures were likely, despite nominal health at sampling. The study ran its PCR with 60 Vbeta and 13 Jbeta primers. Profiling relied on immunoSEQ multiplex PCR, and the TCRdb table lists in-frame clones only, not all of them. The sample lists 110,000 to 150,000 clones; roughly four fifths were seen once. With regard to this clone: Its antigen is unknown.

The CDR3 runs to 15 residues. The germline V gene encodes CDR1 SGHNT and CDR2 YYREEE (reference sequence). Trimming shortened V by 4 bases and J by 1 base, and 12 bases separated the two germline ends. This receptor was obtained from a woman aged 40 to 50 in good health and CMV-seronegative. The sample consisted of PBMCs. The chain recombines TRBV5-4 with TRBJ2-4; D is possibly TRBD2 (6 bases). This CDR3 reads CASSPGGAAKNIQYF. Here the CDR3 DNA reads TGTGCCAGCAGCCCCGGCGGGGCGGCCAAAAACATTCAGTACTTC.